This T cell receptor beta chain was identified in a study of blood T cell repertoires in COVID-19. Repertoires were generated with immunoSEQ multiplex PCR, while TCRdb's copy carries only in-frame clones and drops some. Of 150,000 to 180,000 clones listed, nearly 80% were seen once; the top ten hold roughly 1.8%. The CDR3 covers 16 residues. With 0 bases removed from V and 3 bases from J, the gap between germline ends came to 15 bases. Germline V gene lookup returns CDR1 SGHTS and CDR2 YDEGEE. The chain has TRBV5-8 and TRBJ1-1, with D uncertain. The sequence derives from an elderly man with acute or convalescent COVID-19. Material: peripheral blood. CDR3 sequence: CASSLATAGTDTEAFF. The CDR3 nucleotides are TGTGCCAGCAGCTTGGCCACGGCAGGAACAGACACTGAAGCTTTCTTT.